This TCR beta chain was recovered during a study of identical twins. General study results and limits: The authors drew conclusions from cross-sectional statistical analysis rather than following the same donors. The more abundant beta clonotypes in cord blood had fewer insertions, and memory repertoires did not show this.

TCRdb analysed the 5' RACE reads with MiXCR anew, one entry per CDR3 protein. The top ten hold around 3.1% of the sample, which has a few hundred thousand distinct CDR3 sequences, nearly 10% seen once. The germline V and J ends were trimmed by 0 bases and 5 bases, with 11 bases remaining between them. This CDR3 is 14 amino acids long. The V gene's germline CDR1 is SGHRS and CDR2 YFSETQ. This clonotype was observed many times. No antigen is known for it. These records were also assigned to another study, of yellow fever vaccine responses in identical twins.

The chain combines TRBV5-1 with TRBJ1-1; D perhaps matches TRBD1 (5 bases). The receptor comes from a woman in her late teens or twenties in good health. Source material: PBMCs. CDR3 coding DNA: TGCGCCAGCAGCTTGGGGGGGAGTGTTACTGAAGCTTTCTTT. This sequence encodes CASSLGGSVTEAFF.